This T cell receptor beta chain was identified in a study of Ad26.COV2.S vaccination and SARS-CoV-2 variants. The method was immunoSEQ multiplex PCR; TCRdb's version includes in-frame clones alone and lacks a portion of them. The sample consists of around 270,000 clones, around 88% of them appearing once. Treatment reported: 15 to 20 received Ad26.COV2.S at low or high dose, single or two shots; a few received placebo; per-sample allocation not given. Sampling was done on day 63 after the first vaccine or placebo injection. Germline CDR1 reads MNHEY; CDR2 reads SVGAGI. Trimming at V came to 10 bases and at J to 0 bases, leaving 11 bases not matched to a gene. The CDR3 runs 15 residues.

V gene TRBV6-5 combines with J gene TRBJ1-1; 7 bases agree with TRBD1. The sequence came from a person aged 18-60 years who received the Ad26.COV2.S COVID-19 vaccine or a placebo. Sequencing was performed on peripheral blood, taken in a trial of Ad26.COV2.S vaccine versus placebo. CDR3 in DNA: TGTGCCACCCTCTCCGGAAGGGGGCTGAACACTGAAGCTTTCTTT. This codes for CATLSGRGLNTEAFF.